One and the same sample provided the 32 T cell receptor beta chains below, sequenced in a study of post-analysis software for immune sequencing data. General observations from the study: TRBV segments more frequent in patients than in controls numbered five and included TRBV5-6, TRBV5-1 and TRBV20-1.

These receptors have no known antigen. TCR beta cDNA libraries had unique molecular identifiers. TCRdb reanalysed the PCR reads using MiXCR and keeps one entry per CDR3 protein. Of a few hundred thousand distinct CDR3 sequences in the sample, 34% were seen once. The specimen sequenced was blood. All receptors derive from a girl younger than 18 with multiple sclerosis.

The chain is built from TRBV6-5 and TRBJ2-3; the D call may be TRBD1 or TRBD2 (7 bases each). This CDR3 has 15 amino acids. Per germline, CDR1 MNHEY and CDR2 SVGAGI. With 7 bases removed from V and 2 bases from J, the gap between germline ends came to 16 bases. Written as DNA, the CDR3 is TGTGCCAGCACCAGGGGGGGGATGGACACAGATACGCAGTATTTT. It translates to CASTRGGMDTDTQYF.

In its sample, this clonotype was seen many times. The chain uses TRBV7-7 and TRBJ2-1, with 9 bases aligning to TRBD2. Germline V lookup: CDR1 SSHAT, CDR2 FNYEAQ (reference sequence). Trimming removed 3 bases from V and 4 bases from J; junction bases left unmatched: 7. The CDR3 has 16 amino acids. The CDR3 protein is CASSLPRLAGYNEQFF. The CDR3 DNA follows: TGTGCCAGCAGCTTGCCGAGGCTAGCGGGGTACAATGAGCAGTTCTTC.

This clonotype was detected only a few times. The genes are TRBV27 and TRBJ2-5, with D maybe TRBD1 (5 bases). The CDR3 spans 14 residues. V lost 3 bases, J lost 5 bases, and 13 bases lay in between. CDR1 is MNHEY, CDR2 SMNVEV, per germline (reference sequence). DNA of the CDR3: TGTGCCAGCAGTTTGGTAGGGGAAGGGGAGACCCAGTACTTC. Encoded protein: CASSLVGEGETQYF.

This clonotype was recorded a few times. The rearrangement uses TRBV12-3 or TRBV12-4 and TRBJ1-2, with D perhaps TRBD1 (6 bases). The ends were cut back, 5 bases at V and 4 bases at J, with 11 bases in the middle. The CDR3 consists of 13 residues. The CDR3 spells CASSRTGIYGYTF. CDR3 nucleotide sequence: TGTGCCAGCAGTCGAACAGGGATCTATGGCTACACCTTC.

The sample holds a few counts of this clonotype. V and J are TRBV5-6 and TRBJ2-7; no firm D call. This CDR3 is built from 14 residues. Trimming shortened V by 4 bases and J by 4 bases, and 15 bases separated the two germline ends. Germline V lookup: CDR1 SGHDT, CDR2 YYEEEE. DNA of the CDR3: TGTGCCAGCAGCCTAGACCAGTCATCTTACGAGCAGTACTTC. Its translation is CASSLDQSSYEQYF.

This rearrangement joins TRBV11-2 to TRBJ2-7, with 10 nucleotides matching TRBD2. The CDR3 is made up of 15 amino acids. CDR1 and CDR2 (germline): SGHAT, FQNNGV. V was pared by 5 bases and J by 1 base, with 5 bases of the junction left unmatched. CDR3 nucleotides: TGTGCCAGCAGCGCCACTAGCGGGGATTCCTACGAGCAGTACTTC. Translating gives CASSATSGDSYEQYF.

This clonotype occurred a few times. This chain uses TRBV29-1 with TRBJ2-5; D ambiguous. V lost 6 bases, J lost 0 bases, and 23 bases lay in between. In germline, CDR1 is SQVTM, CDR2 ANQGSEA. This CDR3 region has 17 residues. As DNA, the CDR3 is TGCAGCGTCAACGGCATCCCCGCACACCCGTACCAAGAGACCCAGTACTTC. The encoded protein is CSVNGIPAHPYQETQYF.

This clonotype came up a few times. The rearrangement joins TRBV5-1 to TRBJ1-5; D is uncertain. The germline V gene encodes CDR1 SGHRS and CDR2 YFSETQ. Trimming took off 2 bases at V and 4 bases at J, with 16 bases between the two ends. CDR3 size: 16 residues. The CDR3 DNA is TGCGCCAGCAGCTTAGGGCCGGGTGGGAGGAATCAGCCCCAGCATTTT. The encoded protein is CASSLGPGGRNQPQHF.

This clonotype has more than one count but fewer than ten. V usage is TRBV12-3 or TRBV12-4 and J usage is TRBJ2-4, with D perhaps assigned TRBD1 or TRBD2 (5 bases each). The CDR3 consists of 13 residues. V lost 7 bases and J 1 base, leaving 8 bases between the germline ends. CDR3 protein: CASTWGAKNIQYF. The CDR3 coding sequence is TGTGCCAGCACCTGGGGGGCCAAAAACATTCAGTACTTC.

V and J are TRBV7-3 and TRBJ2-2; tentatively, D is TRBD2 (6 bases). The V and J ends lost 3 bases and 1 base respectively, with 9 bases between them. The germline CDR1 and CDR2 sequences are SGHTA and FQGTGA. This CDR3 region has 15 residues. CDR3 nucleotide sequence: TGTGCCAGCAGCTTGTTCGGGGGGAACACCGGGGAGCTGTTTTTT. Translating it yields CASSLFGGNTGELFF.

At least ten counts were recorded for this clonotype. CDR3 residues: CASSAKRGYNEQFF. The CDR3 DNA sequence: TGTGCCAGCAGTGCTAAGCGGGGTTACAATGAGCAGTTCTTC. The V call is TRBV2, the J call TRBJ2-1; TRBD2 agrees at 7 bases. J gave up 4 bases and V 4 bases, and 4 bases lay outside the gene matches. CDR1 SNHLY and CDR2 FYNNEI come from the germline V gene. The CDR3 spans 14 residues.

This chain uses TRBV10-3 with TRBJ2-1, with a possible D match to TRBD1 (6 bases). The CDR3 extends over 12 amino acids. In germline, CDR1 is ENHRY, CDR2 SYGVKD. V gave up 8 bases and J gave up 10 bases, with 15 bases separating them. The CDR3 coding sequence is TGTGCCATCTCACCCGATGGGGGCGAGCAGTTCTTC. Protein product: CAISPDGGEQFF.

The genes are TRBV29-1 and TRBJ1-2; 7 positions agree with TRBD1. The length of the CDR3 is 14 residues. Germline assignment: CDR1 SQVTM and CDR2 ANQGSEA. V lost 3 bases to trimming and J lost 2 bases; unmatched junction nucleotides: 6. The CDR3 here is CSVDPGGWNYGYTF. The CDR3, as DNA: TGCAGCGTTGACCCAGGGGGATGGAACTATGGCTACACCTTC.

This clonotype was seen a few times. The gene calls are TRBV13 and TRBJ2-5; D may be TRBD2 (5 bases). Trimming took off 4 bases at V and 7 bases at J, with 19 bases between the two ends. Germline V lookup: CDR1 PRHDT, CDR2 FYEKMQ (reference sequence). The CDR3 has 15 amino acids. The CDR3 reads CASSSRTLREGTQYF. CDR3 nucleotides: TGTGCCAGCAGCTCCCGGACCTTAAGAGAGGGGACCCAGTACTTC.

V and J are TRBV6-6 and TRBJ2-1; TRBD2 matches 8 bases. This CDR3 region has 16 residues. From germline, CDR1 is MNHNY and CDR2 SVGAGI (reference sequence). With 5 bases clipped from V and 8 bases from J, the junction kept 14 bases outside the gene matches. CDR3 coding DNA: TGTGCCAGCAGTCCTACCGATTGGCGGGGGGACGATGAGCAGTTCTTC. Encoded protein: CASSPTDWRGDDEQFF.

This clonotype was observed at least ten times. The V and J genes are TRBV6-2 or TRBV6-3 and TRBJ2-5, with unresolved D. The germline V and J ends were trimmed by 6 bases and 2 bases, with 13 bases remaining between them. CDR1 is MNHEY, CDR2 SVGEGT, per germline. CDR3 size: 14 residues. CDR3 DNA: TGTGCCAGCAGGAAAACAGCATCTCAAGAGACCCAGTACTTC. Translation gives CASRKTASQETQYF.

This chain connects TRBV29-1 to TRBJ2-1; 9 nucleotides line up with TRBD1. Germline-derived CDR1 and CDR2 are SQVTM and ANQGSEA. This CDR3 comprises 14 residues. The V gene end was trimmed by 5 bases and the J gene end by 7 bases; junction bases not matched to a gene: 9. As DNA, the CDR3 is TGCAGCGTTAAATCCGGGACAGGGACGAATGAGCAGTTCTTC. Its translation: CSVKSGTGTNEQFF.

This clonotype appeared a few times. This chain links TRBV28 with TRBJ1-1, with 8 bases lining up with TRBD1. The CDR3 is 14 amino acids. CDR1 and CDR2 from the germline V gene are MDHEN and SYDVKM. Losses at the gene ends were 2 bases for V and 4 bases for J; bases not matched to a gene: 3. The CDR3, as DNA: TGTGCCAGCAGTTTACTCGACAGGGGCACTGAAGCTTTCTTT. It specifies CASSLLDRGTEAFF.

This clonotype was seen more than once but under ten times. For the CDR3, the DNA is TGCAGTGCACCGGCATTACAGGGGGATACGCAGTATTTT. Translation: CSAPALQGDTQYF. The chain links TRBV20-1 to TRBJ2-3, with 7 bases aligning to TRBD1. Germline V gives CDR1 DFQATT, CDR2 SNEGSKA (reference sequence). This CDR3 spans 13 amino acids. Trimming cost V 6 bases and J 6 bases; bases outside gene matches: 9.

V and J are TRBV20-1 and TRBJ1-1, with D possibly matching TRBD1 (5 bases). The V end lost 6 bases, the J end lost 4 bases, and 24 bases lay between the germline ends. CDR3 length equals 16 residues. Germline V CDR1 and CDR2: DFQATT, SNEGSKA (reference sequence). CDR3 nucleotide sequence: TGCAGTGCGGAATCCCCTCCCCTCGCGGGGACCACTGAAGCTTTCTTT. Its translation: CSAESPPLAGTTEAFF.

On this clonotype itself: The junction differs from germline at one of its ends, possibly a read error. V is TRBV18 and J is TRBJ1-2; possible D gene TRBD1, 6 bases. The germline V gene has CDR1 KGHSH and CDR2 LQKENI. The CDR3 spans 15 residues. CDR3 in amino acids: CASSYDQGSDYDYTF. The CDR3 DNA reads TGTGCCAGCTCATACGACCAGGGGTCGGACTATGACTACACCTTC.

In this sample, this clonotype turned up a few times. V and J are TRBV10-3 and TRBJ2-7; 9 bases agree with TRBD1. The CDR3 covers 13 residues. J gave up 0 bases and V 11 bases, and 5 bases lay outside the gene matches. Germline V gene data show CDR1 as ENHRY and CDR2 as SYGVKD. CDR3 sequence (DNA): TGTGCCGGGGGACAGGGTAGCTCCTACGAGCAGTACTTC. Amino acid sequence: CAGGQGSSYEQYF.

This chain links TRBV5-1 with TRBJ2-3, with TRBD2 matching over 8 bases. The germline V gene has CDR1 SGHRS and CDR2 YFSETQ. The CDR3 contains 16 residues. Trimming at V came to 4 bases and at J to 4 bases, leaving 11 bases not matched to a gene. CDR3 amino acids: CASSARPSGGSDTQYF. The CDR3 DNA sequence: TGCGCCAGCAGCGCGAGGCCCAGCGGGGGTTCAGATACGCAGTATTTT.

This clonotype has at least ten counts. The chain couples TRBV20-1 to TRBJ2-1; D unresolved. Germline values: CDR1 DFQATT, CDR2 SNEGSKA (reference sequence). V shed 5 bases and J shed 8 bases, with 16 bases lying between them. CDR3 length: 13 amino acids. The CDR3 sequence is CSAPFLRGYEQFF. Written as DNA, the CDR3 is TGCAGTGCTCCCTTCTTGAGAGGCTATGAGCAGTTCTTC.

CDR3 sequence reads: CASSGTGGSMNTEAFF. The CDR3, as DNA: TGTGCCAGCAGCGGGACAGGGGGCTCAATGAACACTGAAGCTTTCTTT. This chain joins TRBV7-8 and TRBJ1-1; 12 nucleotides match TRBD1. With 5 bases clipped from V and 0 bases from J, the junction kept 4 bases outside the gene matches. Per the germline V gene, CDR1 is SGHVS and CDR2 is FQNEAQ. The CDR3 loop spans 16 amino acids.

This chain uses TRBV6-1 with TRBJ2-1; possibly TRBD1 for D (5 bases). The CDR3 is 14 amino acids. Between the trimmed V and J ends, which lost 7 bases and 1 base, there was a span of 11 bases. Germline V gives CDR1 MNHNS, CDR2 SASEGT. CDR3 DNA sequence: TGTGCCAGCACCCTGGACATATCCTACAATGAGCAGTTCTTC. Residues: CASTLDISYNEQFF.

V is TRBV28 and J is TRBJ2-1; possibly TRBD1 for D (6 bases). V was cut by 6 bases and J by 6 bases, with 15 bases left in between. CDR3 size: 14 residues. CDR1 and CDR2 (germline): MDHEN, SYDVKM. The CDR3 DNA sequence: TGTGCCAGCAGCCTTCTAGGCAGGGGCAATGAGCAGTTCTTC. The encoded protein is CASSLLGRGNEQFF.

V usage is TRBV29-1 and J usage is TRBJ2-3; TRBD2 agrees at 11 bases. CDR1 is SQVTM and CDR2 is ANQGSEA in the germline V gene. The CDR3 runs 14 residues. Trimming removed 7 bases from V and 6 bases from J; junction bases left unmatched: 9. In nucleotides, the CDR3 is TGCAGCGCTCATGATAGCGGGGGGGCCGATACGCAGTATTTT. As protein: CSAHDSGGADTQYF.

The rearrangement uses TRBV19 and TRBJ1-1, with D uncertain. The V end lost 3 bases, the J end lost 0 bases, and 17 bases lay between the germline ends. This CDR3 is built from 17 residues. Germline V gene lookup returns CDR1 LNHDA and CDR2 SQIVND (reference sequence). CDR3 in DNA: TGTGCCAGTAGTATGGGCAGAGACTTGATAATGAACACTGAAGCTTTCTTT. Translation: CASSMGRDLIMNTEAFF.

This clonotype has just a few counts. The chain combines TRBV5-6 with TRBJ1-2, with D possibly TRBD1 on 5 matching bases. Trimming left V 2 bases short and J 4 bases short, with 12 bases between. CDR1 and CDR2 from the germline V gene are SGHDT and YYEEEE. CDR3 size: 14 residues. DNA of the CDR3: TGTGCCAGCAGCTTCCAGGGTCAATTCTATGGCTACACCTTC. It is translated as CASSFQGQFYGYTF.

This sequence joins TRBV5-1 and TRBJ2-3, with D possibly being TRBD1 (6 bases). Looked up from germline, CDR1 is SGHRS and CDR2 is YFSETQ. Trimming cost V 4 bases and J 6 bases, with 18 bases left between them. The CDR3 covers 15 residues. CDR3 protein: CASSGGQRRGDTQYF. DNA of the CDR3: TGCGCCAGCAGCGGAGGACAGCGTCGTGGGGATACGCAGTATTTT.

The chain joins TRBV3-1 to TRBJ2-3, with D perhaps matching TRBD2 (5 bases). The germline V and J ends were trimmed by 2 bases and 4 bases, with 10 bases remaining between them. The CDR3 consists of 14 residues. Germline V gene data show CDR1 as LGHDT and CDR2 as YNNKEL (reference sequence). CDR3 bases: TGTGCCAGCAGCCAACCAGGACTCTCAGATACGCAGTATTTT. Protein: CASSQPGLSDTQYF.